This entry lists 28 T cell receptor beta chains sequenced from one sample in a study of blood T cell repertoires in COVID-19. Data came from immunoSEQ multiplex PCR; TCRdb stores just in-frame clones and leaves some out. The sample lists 55,000 to 80,000 clones, around 85% occurring once. Specimen: peripheral blood. The receptor source for this set is a man between 60 and 75 years old with acute or convalescent COVID-19.

The rearrangement joins TRBV19 to TRBJ2-5, with 13 bases lining up with TRBD2. The CDR3 sequence is 15 residues long. Germline V CDR1 and CDR2: LNHDA, SQIVND (reference sequence). The ends lost 6 bases at V and 4 bases at J; junction bases unmatched: 5. CDR3 nucleotide sequence: TGTGCCAGTAGCCCAACTAGCGGGAGGGGAGAGACCCAGTACTTC. This codes for CASSPTSGRGETQYF.

This chain links TRBV2 with TRBJ2-6, with D perhaps matching TRBD2 (5 bases). The CDR3 runs 14 residues. In germline, CDR1 is SNHLY, CDR2 FYNNEI. V was shortened by 6 bases and J by 0 bases, with 6 bases between the two germline ends. CDR3 in amino acids: CASSGNSGANVLTF. CDR3 DNA sequence: TGTGCCAGCAGCGGGAACTCTGGGGCCAACGTCCTGACTTTC.

The CDR3 is CASGLVGLAGEQFF. The CDR3, as DNA: TGTGCTAGTGGTTTGGTGGGACTAGCCGGTGAGCAGTTCTTC. J is TRBJ2-1 and V is TRBV12-5; TRBD2 aligns across 9 bases. Per the germline V gene, CDR1 is LGHNT and CDR2 is FRNRAP. V dropped 0 bases and J dropped 9; count of bases not matched to a gene: 3. This CDR3 spans 14 amino acids.

The table lists this clone with a count of one. The chain has TRBV3-1 (or the pseudogene TRBV3-2) and TRBJ1-1; weak D call: TRBD1 (5 bases). The CDR3 consists of 13 residues. Trimming stripped 1 base from V and 7 bases from J, with 10 bases between. In germline, CDR1 is LGHDT, CDR2 YNNKEL (reference sequence). CDR3 sequence: CASSQAQGLEAFF. CDR3 DNA: TGTGCCAGCAGCCAAGCGCAGGGTCTTGAAGCTTTCTTT.

The J gene is TRBJ1-2, the V gene TRBV15; 7 bases line up with TRBD1. Per germline, CDR1 LNHNV and CDR2 YYDKDF (reference sequence). CDR3 length: 15 amino acids. Unmatched junction bases numbered 5, after V lost 2 bases and J lost 2 bases. The CDR3 loop reads CATSRRTGSNYGYTF. For the CDR3, the DNA is TGTGCCACCAGCAGACGGACAGGATCAAACTATGGCTACACCTTC.

This rearrangement joins TRBV10-3 to TRBJ1-1; D remains unclear. Germline V gene lookup returns CDR1 ENHRY and CDR2 SYGVKD. The CDR3 has 13 residues. The V and J ends lost 3 bases and 0 bases respectively, with 5 bases between them. The CDR3 bases are TGTGCCATCAGTGACCAGGTGAACACTGAAGCTTTCTTT. Its translation: CAISDQVNTEAFF.

Only a few counts were recorded for this clone. Within the sample, other DNA sequences also encode this same CDR3. The rearrangement joins TRBV28 to TRBJ1-2, with 10 nucleotides matching TRBD1. V dropped 6 bases and J dropped 3; count of bases not matched to a gene: 1. The CDR3 consists of 13 residues. CDR1 and CDR2 from the germline V gene are MDHEN and SYDVKM. The CDR3 region has the DNA TGTGCCAGCAGGGGACAGGGGTACTATGGCTACACCTTC. Protein sequence: CASRGQGYYGYTF.

The genes are TRBV29-1 and TRBJ1-1, with a weak D call TRBD1 (5 bases). V was cut by 5 bases and J by 0 bases, with 16 bases left in between. This CDR3 is built from 15 residues. Looked up from germline, CDR1 is SQVTM and CDR2 is ANQGSEA. In DNA form, the CDR3 reads TGCAGCGTTACGGGGGGGGTCGCCATGAACACTGAAGCTTTCTTT. It codes for CSVTGGVAMNTEAFF.

This sequence joins TRBV2 and TRBJ2-1; TRBD2 matches at 11 bases. Germline assignment: CDR1 SNHLY and CDR2 FYNNEI. V lost 6 bases, J lost 7 bases, and 5 bases stayed unmatched. The CDR3 extends over 14 amino acids. CDR3 residues: CASSGLAGSNEQFF. CDR3 bases: TGTGCCAGCAGCGGACTAGCGGGTTCGAATGAGCAGTTCTTC. Looking up the rest from reference TRBV2 and TRBJ2-1 gives the full variable domain: EPEVTQTPSHQVTQMGQEVILRCVPISNHLYFYWYRQILGQKVEFLVSFYNNEISEKSEIFDDQFSVERPDGSNFTLKIRSTKLEDSAMYFCASSGLAGSNEQFFGPGTRLTVL.

The V gene is TRBV5-1, the J gene TRBJ1-1; 8 bases line up with TRBD1. V shed 6 bases and J 1 base; nucleotides not matched to a gene: 5. Per the germline V gene, CDR1 is SGHRS and CDR2 is YFSETQ. CDR3 size: 14 residues. The DNA for the CDR3 is TGCGCCAGCATGAGGGGACAGGCGAACACTGAAGCTTTCTTT. This gives the protein CASMRGQANTEAFF. The complete variable domain, with remaining parts taken from reference TRBV5-1 and TRBJ1-1, reads KAGVTQTPRYLIKTRGQQVTLSCSPISGHRSVSWYQQTPGQGLQFLFEYFSETQRNKGNFPGRFSGRQFSNSRSEMNVSTLELGDSALYLCASMRGQANTEAFFGQGTRLTVV.

The sample holds one count of this clone. The chain employs TRBV7-2 and TRBJ2-1; 8 nucleotides match TRBD2. V lost 3 bases, J lost 5 bases, and 15 bases stayed unmatched. Germline V lookup: CDR1 SGHTA, CDR2 FQGNSA. There are 18 residues in the CDR3. The CDR3 here is CASSLQQTSGAQHNEQFF. The CDR3 nucleotides are TGTGCCAGCAGCTTGCAGCAAACTAGCGGTGCCCAACACAATGAGCAGTTCTTC. Drawing the rest from reference TRBV7-2 and TRBJ2-1, the complete variable domain is GAGVSQSPSNKVTEKGKDVELRCDPISGHTALYWYRQSLGQGLEFLIYFQGNSAPDKSGLPSDRFSAERTGGSVSTLTIQRTQQEDSAVYLCASSLQQTSGAQHNEQFFGPGTRLTVL.

The chain joins TRBV29-1 to TRBJ1-4, with D possibly TRBD1 on 6 matching bases. V lost 4 bases to trimming and J lost 6 bases, with 9 bases between them. Germline V gene data show CDR1 as SQVTM and CDR2 as ANQGSEA. The CDR3 is 12 residues long. CDR3 sequence reads: CSVGRGDEKLFF. The CDR3 nucleotides are TGCAGCGTTGGCAGGGGTGATGAAAAACTGTTTTTT.

This clone was counted a few times. The CDR3 DNA sequence: TGTGCCAGTAGTCTACAGGGGCTAAGCGTAACCTACGAGCAGTACTTC. Its protein is CASSLQGLSVTYEQYF. V is TRBV19 and J is TRBJ2-7; 7 bases fit TRBD1. V lost 5 bases to trimming and J lost 2 bases; unmatched junction nucleotides: 12. The CDR3 runs to 16 residues. Germline CDR1 is LNHDA and CDR2 is SQIVND (reference sequence).

The chain is built from TRBV18 and TRBJ2-3, with 9 positions matching TRBD1. The J segment lost 3 bases and the V segment lost 7 bases, leaving 2 bases of the junction unmatched. The CDR3 spans 13 residues. CDR1 and CDR2 from the germline V gene are KGHSH and LQKENI. The DNA of the CDR3 is TGTGCCAGCTTGGACAGGGGAACAGATACGCAGTATTTT. This translates into CASLDRGTDTQYF.

The chain is built from TRBV4-1 and TRBJ2-1; TRBD1 matches at 8 bases. There are 16 residues in the CDR3. Germline CDR1 and CDR2: MGHRA and YSYEKL. V dropped 2 bases and J dropped 4; count of bases not matched to a gene: 7. The chain's CDR3 is CASSQRAGTGYNEQFF. For the CDR3, the DNA is TGCGCCAGCAGCCAAAGAGCAGGGACAGGATACAATGAGCAGTTCTTC.

J is TRBJ1-1 and V is TRBV5-1; maybe TRBD1 (5 bases). Germline V gene lookup returns CDR1 SGHRS and CDR2 YFSETQ. CDR3 length: 15 residues. V was trimmed by 4 bases and J by 4 bases, leaving 17 bases between them. The DNA of the CDR3 is TGCGCCAGCAGCCCCCTTTCGGGGAGGGGCACTGAAGCTTTCTTT. Residues: CASSPLSGRGTEAFF.

This clone was detected a few times. V and J are TRBV29-1 and TRBJ2-1; TRBD2 aligns across 9 bases. Germline V lookup: CDR1 SQVTM, CDR2 ANQGSEA. With 7 bases clipped from V and 4 bases from J, the junction kept 14 bases outside the gene matches. The CDR3 is 16 amino acids. The CDR3 DNA is TGCAGCGCCCCCCGGGATAGCGGGAGACAGTACAATGAGCAGTTCTTC. Its protein is CSAPRDSGRQYNEQFF.

This clone has a single count. This sequence joins TRBV6-6 and TRBJ1-1; 10 positions match TRBD1. Looked up from germline, CDR1 is MNHNY and CDR2 is SVGAGI (reference sequence). This CDR3 is built from 14 residues. V lost 5 bases, J lost 4 bases, and 4 bases stayed unmatched. The CDR3 DNA follows: TGTGCCAGCAGTCCACGGACAGGGGGCACTGAAGCTTTCTTT. As protein: CASSPRTGGTEAFF.

In DNA form, the CDR3 reads TGTGCCATCAGGGCGGGACAGGGAACAAATCAGCCCCAGCATTTT. It translates to CAIRAGQGTNQPQHF. The chain couples TRBV10-3 to TRBJ1-5, with 9 bases that match TRBD1. This CDR3 spans 15 amino acids. Germline V lookup: CDR1 ENHRY, CDR2 SYGVKD. The junction had 7 bases not matched to a gene; V was cut back by 6 bases and J by 4 bases.

V usage is TRBV7-2 and J usage is TRBJ1-1; 7 nucleotides line up with TRBD1. Trimming at V came to 2 bases and at J to 4 bases, leaving 13 bases not matched to a gene. This CDR3 is built from 17 residues. CDR1 and CDR2 from the germline V gene are SGHTA and FQGNSA. The CDR3 reads CASSLKSSKTGTTEAFF. The CDR3 DNA is TGTGCCAGCAGCTTAAAATCGAGTAAGACAGGGACCACTGAAGCTTTCTTT. The full variable domain, completed using reference TRBV7-2 and TRBJ1-1, is GAGVSQSPSNKVTEKGKDVELRCDPISGHTALYWYRQSLGQGLEFLIYFQGNSAPDKSGLPSDRFSAERTGGSVSTLTIQRTQQEDSAVYLCASSLKSSKTGTTEAFFGQGTRLTVV.

The chain joins TRBV10-1 to TRBJ1-5; 10 nucleotides agree with TRBD1. Germline CDR1 and CDR2: WNHNN and SYGVQD (reference sequence). The CDR3 loop spans 21 amino acids. V lost 1 base to trimming and J lost 0 bases; unmatched junction nucleotides: 15. CDR3 coding DNA: TGCGCCAGCAGTGAGTGCCTCAAAGGGGGACAGGGGCCTTATAGCAATCAGCCCCAGCATTTT. Its translation: CASSECLKGGQGPYSNQPQHF.

This chain uses TRBV3-1 (or the pseudogene TRBV3-2) with TRBJ2-7; 8 bases match TRBD2. The CDR3 loop spans 15 amino acids. Trimming took 5 bases from V and 4 from J; bases not matched to a gene: 10. CDR1 LGHDT and CDR2 YNNKEL come from the germline V gene (reference sequence). The CDR3 sequence: CASSNQRESRYEQYF. DNA of the CDR3: TGTGCCAGCAGCAACCAGCGGGAGAGTAGGTACGAGCAGTACTTC.

This chain uses TRBV28 with TRBJ1-1; D gene uncertain. Germline CDR1 is MDHEN and CDR2 is SYDVKM. The CDR3 totals 13 residues. Trimming pared 5 bases from V and 10 bases from J, leaving 17 bases between. This chain's CDR3 is CASSRPPYPGAFF. In nucleotides, the CDR3 is TGTGCCAGCAGTCGTCCCCCTTATCCGGGAGCTTTCTTT.

The V gene is TRBV6-2 or TRBV6-3, the J gene TRBJ1-5; 7 positions agree with TRBD1. V dropped 3 bases and J dropped 1; count of bases not matched to a gene: 6. Germline V gives CDR1 MNHEY, CDR2 SVGEGT. The CDR3 covers 16 residues. In nucleotides, the CDR3 is TGTGCCAGCAGTTATGGAAGCAGGGGGAGCAATCAGCCCCAGCATTTT. Protein: CASSYGSRGSNQPQHF.

The chain couples TRBV20-1 to TRBJ1-5; tentatively, D is TRBD1 (5 bases). The CDR3 extends over 11 amino acids. The germline V gene encodes CDR1 DFQATT and CDR2 SNEGSKA (reference sequence). V shed 3 bases and J shed 7 bases, with 7 bases lying between them. This chain's CDR3 is CSASWGQPQHF. Written as DNA, the CDR3 is TGCAGTGCTAGTTGGGGCCAGCCCCAGCATTTT.

The chain combines TRBV2 with TRBJ2-2, with 10 positions matching TRBD2. CDR1 SNHLY and CDR2 FYNNEI come from the germline V gene. V lost 8 bases to trimming and J lost 4 bases; unmatched junction nucleotides: 10. The CDR3 is made up of 16 amino acids. The CDR3 DNA sequence: TGTGCCAGCCATCCTCTAGCGGGAGCTGGCACCGGGGAGCTGTTTTTT. This encodes CASHPLAGAGTGELFF.

This chain's CDR3 is CAWSVQVNTEAFF. The CDR3 nucleotides read TGTGCCTGGAGTGTACAGGTGAACACTGAAGCTTTCTTT. V and J are TRBV30 and TRBJ1-1, with TRBD1 as a possible D gene (5 bases). Deletions cut 0 bases from V and 0 bases from J, with 5 bases between. Per the germline V gene, CDR1 is GTSNPN and CDR2 is SVGIG (reference sequence). There are 13 residues in the CDR3.

The V call is TRBV6-5, the J call TRBJ2-7, with 10 bases matching TRBD2. The CDR3 extends over 16 amino acids. CDR1 and CDR2 from the germline V gene are MNHEY and SVGAGI. The J segment lost 7 bases and the V segment lost 5 bases, leaving 14 bases of the junction unmatched. The CDR3 coding sequence is TGTGCCAGCAGTAACTTAGCGGGAGGACGGACGGGAGAGCAGTACTTC. Its translation is CASSNLAGGRTGEQYF.